These T cell receptor beta chains were read from a single sample in a study of cytomegalovirus exposure and HLA in healthy donors. The method was immunoSEQ multiplex PCR; TCRdb's version includes in-frame clones alone and lacks a portion of them. The repertoire table contains about 75,000 clones. The sequencing sample was made of PBMCs. Source of these receptors: a man younger than 35 in good health and CMV-seropositive. Each CDR3 is given with its conserved first and last residue. The D gene is left open where the match is weak.

D	V	length	J	CDR3	DNA
NA	TRBV2	17	TRBJ2-1	CASSEGGRLPVLNEQFF	TGTGCCAGCAGTGAAGGGGGGAGGCTGCCCGTGCTCAATGAGCAGTTCTTC
NA	TRBV19	15	TRBJ2-7	CASSNRGRTTYEQYF	TGTGCCAGTAGTAACCGGGGAAGGACCACCTACGAGCAGTACTTC
NA	TRBV4-2	15	TRBJ2-3	CASSLDATGGNTQYF	TGTGCCAGCAGCCTAGACGCGACTGGGGGGAATACGCAGTATTTT
NA	TRBV19	13	TRBJ1-1	CASFNRDGIEAFF	TGTGCCAGTTTTAACAGGGACGGGATTGAAGCTTTCTTT
NA	TRBV6-5	14	TRBJ1-1	CASSYSRAGPEAFF	TGTGCCAGCAGTTACTCGCGGGCAGGTCCTGAAGCTTTCTTT
NA	TRBV5-1	13	TRBJ1-2	CASSLAVSYGYTF	TGCGCCAGCAGCTTGGCTGTCAGTTATGGCTACACCTTC
TRBD2	TRBV19	20	TRBJ2-3	CASTPFPGTVLADGTDTQYF	TGTGCCAGTACTCCTTTTCCCGGGACGGTACTAGCGGATGGCACAGATACGCAGTATTTT
NA	TRBV2	12	TRBJ2-7	CASGGLRFEQYF	TGTGCCAGCGGAGGGTTGAGATTCGAGCAGTACTTC
NA	TRBV28	13	TRBJ2-1	CASRRRPYNEQFF	TGTGCCAGCAGAAGGAGACCCTACAATGAGCAGTTCTTC
NA	TRBV30	15	TRBJ1-4	CAWSGGSSTNEKLFF	TGTGCCTGGAGTGGAGGTAGTTCAACTAATGAAAAACTGTTTTTT
NA	TRBV9	17	TRBJ2-1	CASSVEVSWKMGARQFF	TGTGCCAGCAGCGTAGAAGTTTCCTGGAAAATGGGGGCGCGGCAGTTCTTC
NA	TRBV2	13	TRBJ1-5	CASSEEGIQPQHF	TGTGCCAGCAGTGAGGAGGGGATTCAGCCCCAGCATTTT
TRBD1	TRBV7-2	15	TRBJ1-3	CASRKGQGAGNTIYF	TGTGCCAGCAGGAAGGGACAGGGGGCTGGAAACACCATATATTTT
TRBD1	TRBV12-5	16	TRBJ1-1	CASGIDRTGMNTEAFF	TGTGCTAGTGGTATCGACCGGACAGGGATGAACACTGAAGCTTTCTTT
NA	TRBV27	15	TRBJ1-5	CASSPLGRSNQPQHF	TGTGCCAGCAGTCCCCTAGGGAGGAGCAATCAGCCCCAGCATTTT
NA	TRBV7-7	13	TRBJ2-2	CASSSGNTGELFF	TGTGCTAGCAGCAGCGGGAACACCGGGGAGCTGTTTTTT
NA	TRBV5-8	20	TRBJ1-3	CASSLVYGGLDYYSGNTIYF	TGTGCCAGCAGCTTGGTATACGGGGGGCTTGACTATTACTCTGGAAACACCATATATTTT
TRBD1	TRBV19	15	TRBJ2-7	CASSGGTGSSYEQYF	TGTGCCAGTAGTGGAGGGACAGGGAGCTCCTACGAGCAGTACTTC
TRBD2	TRBV5-1	15	TRBJ2-5	CASSPTSGGEETQYF	TGCGCCAGCAGCCCGACTAGCGGGGGGGAAGAGACCCAGTACTTC
NA	TRBV2	14	TRBJ2-1	CATHAQISYNEQFF	TGTGCCACCCACGCACAGATCTCCTACAATGAGCAGTTCTTC
TRBD1	TRBV11-2	15	TRBJ1-4	CASSLRDRANEKLFF	TGTGCCAGCAGCTTAAGGGACAGGGCCAATGAAAAACTGTTTTTT
NA	TRBV10-3	14	TRBJ1-1	CAISPGGRVTEAFF	TGTGCCATCAGTCCCGGGGGGCGGGTCACTGAAGCTTTCTTT
TRBD1	TRBV5-1	15	TRBJ2-7	CASRLPGQGFYEQYF	TGCGCCAGCAGGTTACCGGGACAGGGTTTCTACGAGCAGTACTTC
NA	TRBV7-9	16	TRBJ1-5	CASSLGLGGPNQPQHF	TGTGCCAGCAGCTTAGGTCTGGGTGGGCCTAATCAGCCCCAGCATTTT
TRBD1	TRBV18	17	TRBJ2-5	CASSPRQGARSQETQYF	TGTGCCAGCTCACCACGACAGGGGGCGAGAAGTCAAGAGACCCAGTACTTC
TRBD1	TRBV2	11	TRBJ2-1	CASSWDREQFF	TGTGCCAGCAGTTGGGACAGGGAGCAGTTCTTC
NA	TRBV2	14	TRBJ1-5	CASSEGRGNQPQHF	TGTGCCAGCAGTGAAGGACGGGGCAATCAGCCCCAGCATTTT
NA	TRBV6-5	12	TRBJ1-5	CATPREDQPQHF	TGTGCCACCCCCAGGGAAGACCAGCCCCAGCATTTT
TRBD2	TRBV9	16	TRBJ2-7	CASSPGLAGRAYEQYF	TGTGCCAGCAGCCCCGGACTAGCGGGAAGAGCCTACGAGCAGTACTTC
TRBD1	TRBV6-5	14	TRBJ2-7	CASSSRDRGNEQYF	TGTGCCAGCAGTTCCCGGGACAGGGGGAACGAGCAGTACTTC
TRBD1	TRBV7-9	14	TRBJ2-5	CASSQDRGQETQYF	TGTGCCAGCAGCCAGGACAGGGGGCAAGAGACCCAGTACTTC
NA	TRBV20-1	11	TRBJ2-5	CSAQDQETQYF	TGCAGTGCTCAGGACCAAGAGACCCAGTACTTC
TRBD1	TRBV7-9	13	TRBJ1-1	CASRGQPNTEAFF	TGTGCCAGCAGGGGACAGCCGAACACTGAAGCTTTCTTT
NA	TRBV19	14	TRBJ1-5	CASSMGDIDQPQHF	TGTGCCAGTAGTATGGGGGACATTGATCAGCCCCAGCATTTT
NA	TRBV6-5	14	TRBJ1-5	CASSPDRREQPQHF	TGTGCCAGCAGTCCCGACAGGCGTGAGCAGCCCCAGCATTTT
NA	TRBV25-1	13	TRBJ1-1	CASSDPGVAEAFF	TGTGCCAGCAGTGATCCGGGAGTAGCTGAAGCTTTCTTT
NA	TRBV6-8	11	TRBJ2-5	CASSSQETQYF	TGTGCCAGCAGCTCCCAAGAGACCCAGTACTTC
NA	TRBV9	11	TRBJ2-1	CASSGPGEQFF	TGTGCCAGCAGCGGCCCGGGTGAGCAGTTCTTC
TRBD2	TRBV18	16	TRBJ2-2	CASSLPGLAGSGELFF	TGTGCCAGCTCACTGCCGGGACTAGCGGGATCCGGGGAGCTGTTTTTT
NA	TRBV7-2	12	TRBJ2-5	CASSRPGETQYF	TGTGCCAGCAGCCGTCCGGGGGAGACCCAGTACTTC
TRBD1	TRBV7-3	16	TRBJ2-5	CASSSDPDRGGETQYF	TGTGCCAGCAGCTCCGACCCCGACAGGGGCGGAGAGACCCAGTACTTC
NA	TRBV4-2	18	TRBJ2-3	CASSQDQGSIGVSPTQYF	TGTGCCAGCAGCCAAGATCAGGGCAGCATAGGGGTTTCCCCTACGCAGTATTTT
NA	TRBV7-8	13	TRBJ1-5	CASSLGGSQPQHF	TGTGCCAGCAGCTTAGGAGGGAGTCAGCCCCAGCATTTT
NA	TRBV2	12	TRBJ2-7	CASSLEYYEQYF	TGTGCCAGCAGCTTAGAATACTACGAGCAGTACTTC
TRBD2	TRBV2	15	TRBJ2-1	CASSEMTGLGDEQFF	TGTGCCAGCAGTGAAATGACGGGACTAGGGGATGAGCAGTTCTTC
TRBD1	TRBV29-1	16	TRBJ1-2	CSVLIYDRAFNYGYTF	TGCAGCGTTTTAATTTATGACAGGGCATTTAACTATGGCTACACCTTC
NA	TRBV28	12	TRBJ1-2	CASSPRIYGYTF	TGTGCCAGCAGCCCTAGAATTTATGGCTACACCTTC
NA	TRBV30	12	TRBJ1-2	CAWSDTGNGYTF	TGTGCCTGGAGCGATACAGGGAATGGCTACACCTTC
NA	TRBV4-1	14	TRBJ2-5	CASSSLHGRETQYF	TGCGCCAGCAGCTCCCTTCATGGGAGGGAGACCCAGTACTTC
NA	TRBV28	14	TRBJ2-7	CASSFDGEHYEQYF	TGTGCCAGCAGTTTTGATGGGGAGCACTACGAGCAGTACTTC
TRBD1	TRBV5-5	15	TRBJ2-1	CASSLVGTGENEQFF	TGTGCCAGCAGCTTGGTAGGGACAGGGGAAAATGAGCAGTTCTTC
NA	TRBV6-6	13	TRBJ2-1	CASSPTDYNEQFF	TGTGCCAGCAGCCCGACAGATTACAATGAGCAGTTCTTC
NA	TRBV19	14	TRBJ1-1	CASSIRGQNTEAFF	TGTGCCAGTAGTATAAGAGGACAGAACACTGAAGCTTTCTTT
NA	TRBV28	15	TRBJ1-4	CASSRQGPAGEKLFF	TGTGCCAGCAGCCGCCAGGGGCCGGCCGGCGAAAAACTGTTTTTT
TRBD1	TRBV5-1	16	TRBJ1-6	CASSIGQAPGNSPLHF	TGCGCCAGCAGCATAGGACAGGCCCCCGGTAATTCACCCCTCCACTTT
NA	TRBV28	16	TRBJ1-5	CASSFGGIRANQPQHF	TGTGCCAGCAGTTTCGGAGGTATCCGGGCCAATCAGCCCCAGCATTTT
NA	TRBV6-5	14	TRBJ1-2	CASSYRGGNYGYTF	TGTGCCAGCAGTTACCGTGGGGGGAACTATGGCTACACCTTC
TRBD1	TRBV28	14	TRBJ1-2	CASRSGQGHYGYTF	TGTGCCAGCAGATCGGGACAGGGGCACTATGGCTACACCTTC
NA	TRBV19	15	TRBJ2-7	CASSKVSAISYEQYF	TGTGCCAGTAGTAAGGTTTCAGCGATCTCCTACGAGCAGTACTTC
NA	TRBV5-6	15	TRBJ1-4	CASSLDGGWVEKLFF	TGTGCCAGCAGCTTGGATGGGGGCTGGGTTGAAAAACTGTTTTTT